The entry below describes one T cell receptor (beta chain). Using immunoSEQ multiplex PCR, the repertoire was profiled, and TCRdb retains in-frame clones only, with some absent. The profile shows roughly 29,000 clones, 90% of them singletons. This sample was included in a study of preoperative IRX-2 immunotherapy in early breast cancer. J lost 6 bases, V lost 5 bases, and 4 bases had no gene match. CDR1 and CDR2 from the germline V gene are SEHNR and FQNEAQ (reference sequence). The CDR3 covers 13 residues. Treatment: preoperative locoregional IRX-2 cytokine immunotherapy. Patients received preoperative, locoregional IRX-2 cytokine immunotherapy in a phase Ib study.

V and J are TRBV7-9 and TRBJ2-7, with 10 bases fitting TRBD1. Specimen collection occurred from a patient treated with IRX-2 immunotherapy. The TCR was taken from a human donor with breast cancer. CDR3 protein: CASSRDRGSEQYF. In DNA form, the CDR3 reads TGTGCCAGCAGCAGGGACAGGGGAAGCGAGCAGTACTTC.